This T cell receptor beta chain was obtained from a study of blood T cell repertoires in COVID-19. After removal of 4 bases from V and 5 bases from J, the junction contained 18 bases not matched to a gene. The CDR3 contains 19 residues. The V gene's germline CDR1 is MRHNA and CDR2 SNTAGT. Assay: immunoSEQ multiplex PCR; the TCRdb copy retains only in-frame clones and omits some. The sample lists roughly 87,000 clones; about 82% were seen once. Sequencing input: peripheral blood. The chain carries TRBV6-4 and TRBJ2-1, with TRBD1 identical over 9 bases. This TCR was sampled from a human donor in a cohort sampled during active COVID-19. CDR3 sequence (DNA): TGTGCCAGCAGTGTCCTCCGGGACAGGGCCTCCCTAGCGGACAATGAGCAGTTCTTC. Protein: CASSVLRDRASLADNEQFF.